These 21 T cell receptor beta chains originate from one sample sequenced in a study of T cell repertoires in cytomegalovirus infection. TCRdb re-analysed the reads in MiXCR, keeping a single row per CDR3 protein. The sample records almost 500,000 distinct CDR3 sequences, 11% being singletons. The sequenced sample consisted of PBMCs. Receptors were obtained from a human donor in good health (CMV status not recorded). Some clones in this sample may be carry-over from other donors' samples.

This clonotype was seen a few times. The chain uses TRBV19 and TRBJ1-1, with D possibly matching TRBD1 (5 bases). The CDR3 totals 14 residues. V lost 6 bases to trimming and J lost 0 bases, with 11 bases between them. The germline V gene encodes CDR1 LNHDA and CDR2 SQIVND (reference sequence). For the CDR3, the DNA is TGTGCCAGTAGGAGGGGCAACTTGAACACTGAAGCTTTCTTT. Translating gives CASRRGNLNTEAFF.

This clonotype was counted at least ten times. V and J are TRBV20-1 and TRBJ2-7; D gene ambiguous. Between the trimmed V and J ends, which lost 0 bases and 2 bases, there was a span of 14 bases. Germline-derived CDR1 and CDR2 are DFQATT and SNEGSKA (reference sequence). The CDR3 contains 15 residues. DNA of the CDR3: TGCAGTGCTAGAGATCCCCATCCCCCAGCCTACGAGCAGTACTTC. Amino acid sequence: CSARDPHPPAYEQYF.

This chain uses TRBV18 with TRBJ2-7, with 7 nucleotides matching TRBD2. Germline values: CDR1 KGHSH, CDR2 LQKENI. Trimming at V came to 6 bases and at J to 4 bases, leaving 12 bases not matched to a gene. The CDR3 has 15 amino acids. This CDR3 reads CASSPNGGRLYEQYF. For the CDR3, the DNA is TGTGCCAGCTCCCCGAACGGCGGGAGACTTTACGAGCAGTACTTC. Full variable domain (rest looked up from reference TRBV18 and TRBJ2-7): NAGVMQNPRHLVRRRGQEARLRCSPMKGHSHVYWYRQLPEEGLKFMVYLQKENIIDESGMPKERFSAEFPKEGPSILRIQQVVRGDSAAYFCASSPNGGRLYEQYFGPGTRLTVT.

This clonotype appeared many times. The chain is built from TRBV5-6 and TRBJ2-1; no definite D call. Germline V gives CDR1 SGHDT, CDR2 YYEEEE. The CDR3 is 12 amino acids. Trimming cost V 0 bases and J 10 bases, with 8 bases left between them. CDR3 nucleotide sequence: TGTGCCAGCAGCTTGGGACAAAGCGAGCAGTTCTTC. This gives the protein CASSLGQSEQFF.

This clonotype was recorded many times. The chain carries TRBV5-4 and TRBJ1-1; D not resolved. The V and J ends lost 4 bases and 0 bases respectively, with 10 bases between them. In germline, CDR1 is SGHNT, CDR2 YYREEE (reference sequence). This CDR3 comprises 14 residues. For the CDR3, the DNA is TGTGCCAGCAGCCGACCCGCTGTGAACACTGAAGCTTTCTTT. Translation: CASSRPAVNTEAFF.

This clonotype was recorded many times. The chain joins TRBV11-2 to TRBJ2-3; the match to TRBD1 covers 7 bases. The J segment lost 1 base and the V segment lost 5 bases, leaving 12 bases of the junction unmatched. Germline CDR1 and CDR2: SGHAT and FQNNGV. CDR3 size: 17 residues. This chain's CDR3 is CASSPRSLGQRTDTQYF. CDR3 nucleotide sequence: TGTGCCAGCAGCCCTCGGAGCCTGGGACAGCGCACAGATACGCAGTATTTT. The full variable domain, completed using reference TRBV11-2 and TRBJ2-3, is EAGVAQSPRYKIIEKRQSVAFWCNPISGHATLYWYQQILGQGPKLLIQFQNNGVVDDSQLPKDRFSAERLKGVDSTLKIQPAKLEDSAVYLCASSPRSLGQRTDTQYFGPGTRLTVL.

The genes are TRBV20-1 and TRBJ2-1; the match to TRBD2 covers 14 bases. Germline CDR1 is DFQATT and CDR2 is SNEGSKA (reference sequence). With 6 bases clipped from V and 2 bases from J, the junction kept 9 bases outside the gene matches. The CDR3 consists of 17 residues. In DNA form, the CDR3 reads TGCAGTGCGGTCCCGGGACTAGCGGGGGACCCCTACAATGAGCAGTTCTTC. The encoded protein is CSAVPGLAGDPYNEQFF.

This clonotype was seen at least ten times. V gene TRBV28 combines with J gene TRBJ2-3, with TRBD1 identical over 9 bases. Germline lookup yields CDR1 MDHEN and CDR2 SYDVKM. J gave up 13 bases and V 7 bases, and 9 bases lay outside the gene matches. This CDR3 has 12 residues. The CDR3 bases are TGTGCCAGCAAATTTCAACAGGGGGCGGAGTATTTT. Translating it yields CASKFQQGAEYF. Complete variable domain (other parts from reference TRBV28 and TRBJ2-3): DVKVTQSSRYLVKRTGEKVFLECVQDMDHENMFWYRQDPGLGLRLIYFSYDVKMKEKGDIPEGYSVSREKKERFSLILESASTNQTSMYLCASKFQQGAEYFGPGTRLTVL.

This clonotype was seen only a few times. The V call is TRBV6-1, the J call TRBJ2-3, with 10 bases fitting TRBD2. The V and J ends lost 0 bases and 3 bases, in that order; junction bases with no gene match: 3. Germline lookup yields CDR1 MNHNS and CDR2 SASEGT. The CDR3 spans 16 residues. This CDR3 is CASSEALAGGTDTQYF. The CDR3 DNA is TGTGCCAGCAGTGAAGCTTTAGCGGGGGGAACAGATACGCAGTATTTT.

The chain links TRBV27 to TRBJ2-7; no firm D call. V was trimmed by 4 bases and J by 0 bases, leaving 7 bases between them. The CDR3 length is 13 residues. The V gene's germline CDR1 is MNHEY and CDR2 SMNVEV (reference sequence). CDR3 DNA: TGTGCCAGCAGTTCCGAGATCTCCTACGAGCAGTACTTC. Translation gives CASSSEISYEQYF.

V and J are TRBV6-1 and TRBJ2-7, with no clear D. The length of the CDR3 is 15 residues. The germline gives CDR1 MNHNS, CDR2 SASEGT. With 1 base removed from V and 1 base from J, the gap between germline ends came to 11 bases. CDR3 in amino acids: CASSEGLSTSYEQYF. CDR3 nucleotides: TGTGCCAGCAGTGAAGGACTGTCGACATCCTACGAGCAGTACTTC.

The chain joins TRBV11-2 to TRBJ1-5, with 10 bases fitting TRBD1. Germline trimming cut 0 bases from V and 1 base from J; bases unmatched to any gene: 3. Germline CDR1 and CDR2: SGHAT and FQNNGV. This CDR3 has 17 amino acids. This chain's CDR3 is CASSLDPGQGSNQPQHF. DNA for the CDR3: TGTGCCAGCAGCTTAGACCCGGGACAGGGGAGCAATCAGCCCCAGCATTTT.

The chain couples TRBV29-1 to TRBJ1-1, with no clear D. Deletions cut 5 bases from V and 1 base from J, with 11 bases between. The CDR3 is made up of 13 amino acids. Germline V lookup: CDR1 SQVTM, CDR2 ANQGSEA. The CDR3 sequence: CSVLDGTNTEAFF. CDR3 DNA sequence: TGCAGCGTTCTAGACGGAACGAACACTGAAGCTTTCTTT.

This clonotype was seen repeatedly, ten times or more. This chain joins TRBV12-3 or TRBV12-4 and TRBJ1-1; D is perhaps TRBD1 (6 bases). This CDR3 comprises 12 residues. V was cut by 6 bases and J by 6 bases, with 11 bases left in between. CDR3 protein: CASRKGGSEAFF. Written as DNA, the CDR3 is TGTGCCAGCAGAAAAGGGGGTTCTGAAGCTTTCTTT.

This clonotype has ten or more counts. The chain is built from TRBV5-6 and TRBJ2-7; weak D call: TRBD2 (5 bases). Germline loops: CDR1 SGHDT, CDR2 YYEEEE. This CDR3 spans 14 amino acids. Trimming pared 9 bases from V and 1 base from J, leaving 17 bases between. The DNA of the CDR3 is TGTGCCACCAAGGGCGCGGGCCGATCCTACGAGCAGTACTTC. Translation: CATKGAGRSYEQYF.

This clonotype has at least ten counts. In DNA form, the CDR3 reads TGTGCCAGTAGTATAGAAGGGGGCGCGTCCCCTGAAGCTTTCTTT. Protein product: CASSIEGGASPEAFF. The chain employs TRBV19 and TRBJ1-1; 7 bases are a match to TRBD1. Trimming took 0 bases from V and 6 from J; bases not matched to a gene: 7. The CDR3 runs to 15 residues. Germline CDR1 LNHDA, CDR2 SQIVND (reference sequence).

In this sample, this clonotype turned up many times. The chain is built from TRBV7-7 and TRBJ2-5; D might be TRBD2 (5 bases). The germline gives CDR1 SSHAT, CDR2 FNYEAQ (reference sequence). V was cut by 0 bases and J by 7 bases, with 9 bases left in between. The CDR3 is made up of 13 amino acids. The CDR3 reads CASSLAESGTQYF. In DNA form, the CDR3 reads TGTGCCAGCAGCTTAGCCGAGAGCGGGACCCAGTACTTC.

This clonotype appeared many times. The rearrangement joins TRBV6-1 to TRBJ1-2; D uncertain. This CDR3 region has 13 residues. CDR1 MNHNS and CDR2 SASEGT come from the germline V gene. Trimming shortened V by 8 bases and J by 1 base, and 11 bases separated the two germline ends. CDR3 in amino acids: CASCPSNNYGYTF. DNA for the CDR3: TGTGCCAGCTGCCCGTCCAATAACTATGGCTACACCTTC.

The sample holds many counts of this clonotype. The chain combines TRBV5-4 with TRBJ2-2; D is ambiguous. Trimming shortened V by 4 bases and J by 0 bases, and 10 bases separated the two germline ends. The CDR3 covers 15 residues. CDR1 is SGHNT and CDR2 is YYREEE in the germline V gene (reference sequence). CDR3 loop: CASSRTSSNTGELFF. Written as DNA, the CDR3 is TGTGCCAGCAGCAGGACCTCCTCGAACACCGGGGAGCTGTTTTTT.

V is TRBV4-2 and J is TRBJ1-1; no reliable D call. The germline V gene has CDR1 LGHNA and CDR2 YNFKEQ. The CDR3 totals 15 residues. V lost 3 bases to trimming and J lost 4 bases, with 15 bases between them. The CDR3 loop reads CASSQDLVGRTEAFF. The DNA of the CDR3 is TGTGCCAGCAGCCAGGATCTCGTTGGGCGCACTGAAGCTTTCTTT.

This clonotype was counted many times. V usage is TRBV12-3 or TRBV12-4 and J usage is TRBJ1-2, with TRBD1 matching 9 bases. Unmatched junction bases numbered 11, after V lost 10 bases and J lost 8 bases. CDR3 size: 13 residues. CDR3 bases: TGTGCCACTCAACTGGGACAGGGAGGAGGCTACACCTTC. It specifies CATQLGQGGGYTF.